This T cell receptor beta chain was profiled in a study of CD8 T cells in Susac syndrome. Random hexamers primed reverse transcription of 0.5 to 1 ug RNA. An immunoSEQ multiplex PCR generated amplified TCR beta CDR3 products spanning 54 Vbeta and 13 Jbeta. TCRdb re-analysed the immunoSEQ multiplex PCR reads in MiXCR, keeping a single row per CDR3 protein. Of some 170,000 distinct CDR3 sequences listed, roughly 94% were seen once; the top ten hold about 0.095%. V gave up 5 bases and J gave up 4 bases; unmatched junction bases: 5. The CDR3 is 15 residues long. This TCR came from a human donor with multiple sclerosis. Input material: CD4+ T cells from PBMCs. The V and J genes are TRBV12-3 or TRBV12-4 and TRBJ2-3; 11 bases are shared with TRBD2. The CDR3 nucleotides are TGTGCCAGCAGTCATAGCGGGAGGGGTGCAGATACGCAGTATTTT. This sequence encodes CASSHSGRGADTQYF.